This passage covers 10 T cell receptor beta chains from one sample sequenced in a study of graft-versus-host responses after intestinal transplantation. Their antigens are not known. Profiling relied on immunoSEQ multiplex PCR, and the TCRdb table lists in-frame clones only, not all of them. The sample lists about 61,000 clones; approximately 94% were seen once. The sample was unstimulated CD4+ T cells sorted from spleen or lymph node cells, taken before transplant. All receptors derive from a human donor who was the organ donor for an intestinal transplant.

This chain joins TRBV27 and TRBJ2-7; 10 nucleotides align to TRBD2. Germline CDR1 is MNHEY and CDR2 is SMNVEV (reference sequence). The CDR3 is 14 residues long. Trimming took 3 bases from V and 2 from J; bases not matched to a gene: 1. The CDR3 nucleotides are TGTGCCAGCAGTTTTGGGACTAGCGCCTACGAGCAGTACTTC. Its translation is CASSFGTSAYEQYF.

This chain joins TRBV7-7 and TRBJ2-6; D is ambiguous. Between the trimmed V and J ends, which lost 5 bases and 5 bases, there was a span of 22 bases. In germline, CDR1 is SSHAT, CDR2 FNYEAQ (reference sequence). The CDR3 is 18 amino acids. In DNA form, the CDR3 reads TGTGCCAGCAGCGTTTGGTCAGTGCCACAAAGTCGGGCCAACGTCCTGACTTTC. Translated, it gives CASSVWSVPQSRANVLTF. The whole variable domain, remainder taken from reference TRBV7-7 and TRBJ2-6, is GAGVSQSPRYKVTKRGQDVTLRCDPISSHATLYWYQQALGQGPEFLTYFNYEAQPDKSGLPSDRFSAERPEGSISTLTIQRTEQRDSAMYRCASSVWSVPQSRANVLTFGAGSRLTVL.

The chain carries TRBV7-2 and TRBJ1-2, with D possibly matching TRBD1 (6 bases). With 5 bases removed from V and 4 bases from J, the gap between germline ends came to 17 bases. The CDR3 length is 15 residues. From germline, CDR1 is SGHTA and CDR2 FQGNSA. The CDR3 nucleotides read TGTGCCAGCAGCAGACGAGGACAGAGCCTCTATGGCTACACCTTC. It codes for CASSRRGQSLYGYTF.

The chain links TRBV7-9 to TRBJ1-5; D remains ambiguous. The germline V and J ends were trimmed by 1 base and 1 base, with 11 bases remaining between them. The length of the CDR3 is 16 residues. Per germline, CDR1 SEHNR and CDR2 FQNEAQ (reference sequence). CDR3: CASSLGVDLSNQPQHF. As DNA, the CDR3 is TGTGCCAGCAGCTTAGGGGTGGACCTAAGCAATCAGCCCCAGCATTTT.

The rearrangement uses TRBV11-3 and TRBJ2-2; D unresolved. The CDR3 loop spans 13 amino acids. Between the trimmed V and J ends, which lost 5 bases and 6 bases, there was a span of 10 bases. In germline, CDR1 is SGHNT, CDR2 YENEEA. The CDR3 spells CASSAGFAGELFF. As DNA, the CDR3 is TGTGCCAGCAGCGCTGGTTTTGCCGGGGAGCTGTTTTTT.

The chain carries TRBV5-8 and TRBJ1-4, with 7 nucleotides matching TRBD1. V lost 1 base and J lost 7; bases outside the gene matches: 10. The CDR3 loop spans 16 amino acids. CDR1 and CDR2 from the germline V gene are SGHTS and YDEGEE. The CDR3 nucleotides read TGTGCCAGCAGCTTGTATAGGGGGCGCAAAGGTGAAAAACTGTTTTTT. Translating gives CASSLYRGRKGEKLFF.

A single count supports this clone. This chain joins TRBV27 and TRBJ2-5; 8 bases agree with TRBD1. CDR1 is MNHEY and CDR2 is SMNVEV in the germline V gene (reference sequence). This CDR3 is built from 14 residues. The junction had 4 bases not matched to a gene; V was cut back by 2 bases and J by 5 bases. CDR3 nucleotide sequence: TGTGCCAGCAGTTTAGGACAGGGTAGGGAGACCCAGTACTTC. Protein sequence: CASSLGQGRETQYF.

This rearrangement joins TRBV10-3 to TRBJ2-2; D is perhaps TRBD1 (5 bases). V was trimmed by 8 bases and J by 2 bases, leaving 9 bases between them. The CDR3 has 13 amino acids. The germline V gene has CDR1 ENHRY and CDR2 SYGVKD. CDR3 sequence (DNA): TGTGCCATCGGTCAGGGTAACACCGGGGAGCTGTTTTTT. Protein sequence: CAIGQGNTGELFF.

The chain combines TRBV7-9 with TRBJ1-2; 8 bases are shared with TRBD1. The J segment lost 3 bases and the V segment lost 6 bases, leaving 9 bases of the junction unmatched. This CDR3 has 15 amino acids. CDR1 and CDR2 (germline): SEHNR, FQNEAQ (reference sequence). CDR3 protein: CASSRPTTGDYGYTF. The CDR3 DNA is TGTGCCAGCAGTCGGCCGACGACAGGGGACTATGGCTACACCTTC. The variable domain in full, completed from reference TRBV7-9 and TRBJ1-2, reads DTGVSQNPRHKITKRGQNVTFRCDPISEHNRLYWYRQTLGQGPEFLTYFQNEAQLEKSRLLSDRFSAERPKGSFSTLEIQRTEQGDSAMYLCASSRPTTGDYGYTFGSGTRLTVV.

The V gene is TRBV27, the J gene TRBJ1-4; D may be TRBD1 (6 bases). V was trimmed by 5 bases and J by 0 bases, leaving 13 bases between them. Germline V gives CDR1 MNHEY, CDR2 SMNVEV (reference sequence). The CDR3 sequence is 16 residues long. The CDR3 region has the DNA TGTGCCAGCAGTCCAAACGGACAGCCAACTAATGAAAAACTGTTTTTT. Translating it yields CASSPNGQPTNEKLFF. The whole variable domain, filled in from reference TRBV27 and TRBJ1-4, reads EAQVTQNPRYLITVTGKKLTVTCSQNMNHEYMSWYRQDPGLGLRQIYYSMNVEVTDKGDVPEGYKVSRKEKRNFPLILESPSPNQTSLYFCASSPNGQPTNEKLFFGSGTQLSVL.